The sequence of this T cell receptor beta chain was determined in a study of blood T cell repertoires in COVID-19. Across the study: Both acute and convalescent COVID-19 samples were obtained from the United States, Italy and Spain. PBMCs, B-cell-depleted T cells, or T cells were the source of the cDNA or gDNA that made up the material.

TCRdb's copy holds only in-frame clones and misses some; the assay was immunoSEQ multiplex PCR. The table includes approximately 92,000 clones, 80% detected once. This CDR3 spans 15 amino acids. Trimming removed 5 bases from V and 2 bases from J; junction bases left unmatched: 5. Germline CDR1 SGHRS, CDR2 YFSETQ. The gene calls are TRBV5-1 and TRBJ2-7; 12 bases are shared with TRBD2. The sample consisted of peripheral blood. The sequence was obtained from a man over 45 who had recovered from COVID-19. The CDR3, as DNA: TGCGCCAGCAGACCCCGGACTAGCGGGGCCTACGAGCAGTACTTC. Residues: CASRPRTSGAYEQYF.